This T cell receptor (beta chain) is from a study of T cells in lung cancer brain metastases. Whole-study findings and limits: Few clones were shared between paired lesions (mean Morisita around 0.2); most were lesion-specific. The analysis could not control for preoperative corticosteroids affecting T cell infiltration in brain metastases. Brain metastases had fewer unique productive clones than primaries (median about 1,500 versus 4,500).

As for this clone: What it binds is unknown.

V dropped 1 base and J dropped 5 bases, with 11 bases sitting between them. The CDR3 totals 14 residues. The germline gives CDR1 KGHSH, CDR2 LQKENI. Patients had either synchronous oligometastatic disease or delayed solitary brain metastasis recurrence. Sequencing was performed with immunoSEQ multiplex PCR; in TCRdb, only in-frame clones are kept and a portion is missing. This sample carries a few thousand clones, just under 90% of them seen once, and the ten largest clones take 9.5% to 14%. This rearrangement joins TRBV18 to TRBJ1-1; D remains ambiguous. This clonotype was sampled from a man aged 55 to 69 with non-small cell lung cancer. The sequencing sample was made of tumor tissue from the primary lung tumor. CDR3 region: CASSPLAGETEAFF. In nucleotides, the CDR3 is TGTGCCAGCTCACCACTTGCCGGAGAAACTGAAGCTTTCTTT.